This TCR beta chain is drawn from a study of shared clonotypes between healthy human individuals. Authors' analysis steps: Sequence data from immunoSEQ were junction-only and lacked quality scores; consequently, filtering differed. Only in-frame clones appear in the TCRdb table, and some are missing; sequencing was by immunoSEQ multiplex PCR. The V and J calls and clone size were taken over from that table, and D and trimming were inferred from the DNA. This table holds over a million clones, around four fifths found once. This clone was counted between two and nine times. Its antigen is unknown. The donor cohort consisted entirely of Caucasian adults residing in Nashville, Tennessee. Researchers partitioned CD4+ cells into CD45RA+ naive and CD45RA-negative memory subsets. CDR3 length: 19 amino acids. CDR1 is KGHSH and CDR2 is LQKENI in the germline V gene. V lost 4 bases to trimming and J lost 5 bases; unmatched junction nucleotides: 15.

Study-level points and caveats: Among four donors, roughly 5.5% of naive CD4 clonotypes were found in common.

The TCR sequence derives from a man between 18 and 29 years old in good health. Sequencing was performed on memory CD4+ T cells sorted from blood. The subset was: CD45RA-negative fraction. The genes are TRBV18 and TRBJ1-5, with TRBD1 identical over 12 bases. The CDR3 region is CASSLTGTGGLWDDQPQHF. The CDR3 DNA reads TGTGCCAGCTCACTAACCGGGACAGGGGGCCTATGGGATGATCAGCCCCAGCATTTT.